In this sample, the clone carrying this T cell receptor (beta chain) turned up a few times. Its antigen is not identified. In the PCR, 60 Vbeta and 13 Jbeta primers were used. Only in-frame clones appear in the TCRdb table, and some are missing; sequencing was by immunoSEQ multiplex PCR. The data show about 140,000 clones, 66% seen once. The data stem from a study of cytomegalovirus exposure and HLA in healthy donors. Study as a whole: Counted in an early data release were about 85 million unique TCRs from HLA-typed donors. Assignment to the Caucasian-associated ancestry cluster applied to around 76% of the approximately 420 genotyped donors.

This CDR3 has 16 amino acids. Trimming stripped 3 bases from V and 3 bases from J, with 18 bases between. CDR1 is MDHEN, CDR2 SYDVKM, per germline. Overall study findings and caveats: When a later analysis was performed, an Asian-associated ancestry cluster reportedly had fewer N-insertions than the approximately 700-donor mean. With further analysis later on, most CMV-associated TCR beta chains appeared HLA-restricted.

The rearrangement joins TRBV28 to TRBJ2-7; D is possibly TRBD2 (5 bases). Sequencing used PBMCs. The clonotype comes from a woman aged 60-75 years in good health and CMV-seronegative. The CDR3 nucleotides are TGTGCCAGCAGTTTTGAGGGTGTAGCTTTACTCTACGAGCAGTACTTC. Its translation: CASSFEGVALLYEQYF.